These 31 T cell receptor beta chains were sequenced from one sample in a study of human T cells and chemical hapten exposure (dated by TCRdb to about 2021). The method behind the library was RACE. The sequencer was a NextSeq 500. TCRdb reran the public reads through fastp at Q25 and MiXCR, keeping productive beta chains. Duplicate CDR3 protein sequences are folded into a single record with the most common DNA and genes. This sample gives under 100,000 distinct CDR3 sequences in total; about 10% of them show up just once. Of the sample, around 4.7% is held by the ten largest clones. This sample's time point label indicates: patch test 2, 6 weeks after DPC sensitization. In the paper's terms, the treatment or condition label means: therapeutic diphenylcyclopropenone sensitization with weekly scalp DPC. This specimen was whole blood, taken in connection with sensitization to the hapten diphenylcyclopropenone (DPC). The origin of the receptors is a woman in her forties or fifties with alopecia areata. Some clones in this sample may be carry-over from other donors' samples.

This chain joins TRBV7-6 and TRBJ2-1; tentatively, D is TRBD2 (5 bases). The V gene's germline CDR1 is SGHVS and CDR2 FNYEAQ. V shed 5 bases and J shed 2 bases, with 13 bases lying between them. The CDR3 extends over 15 amino acids. CDR3 sequence reads: CASSRDGLPYNEQFF. In DNA, the CDR3 is TGTGCCAGCAGCCGAGACGGACTGCCCTACAATGAGCAGTTCTTC.

This clonotype was recorded at least ten times. This chain uses TRBV18 with TRBJ2-5; possibly TRBD1 for D (5 bases). There are 13 residues in the CDR3. CDR1 KGHSH and CDR2 LQKENI come from the germline V gene. V was shortened by 4 bases and J by 3 bases, with 9 bases between the two germline ends. The CDR3 region is CASSRQTEETQYF. In DNA, the CDR3 is TGTGCCAGCTCACGACAGACAGAAGAGACCCAGTACTTC. The full variable domain, with the rest looked up from reference TRBV18 and TRBJ2-5, is NAGVMQNPRHLVRRRGQEARLRCSPMKGHSHVYWYRQLPEEGLKFMVYLQKENIIDESGMPKERFSAEFPKEGPSILRIQQVVRGDSAAYFCASSRQTEETQYFGPGTRLLVL.

The CDR3 loop reads CATRGSTDTQYF. The CDR3 DNA is TGTGCCACCAGGGGCAGCACAGATACGCAGTATTTT. The V call is TRBV24-1, the J call TRBJ2-3; D ambiguous. CDR3 length: 12 residues. The V gene's germline CDR1 is KGHDR and CDR2 SFDVKD. V shed 7 bases and J shed 0 bases, with 4 bases lying between them.

This clonotype was seen many times. The V and J genes are TRBV9 and TRBJ2-5; TRBD2 matches 8 bases. Germline V gives CDR1 SGDLS, CDR2 YYNGEE. The CDR3 is 15 amino acids. J lost 5 bases, V lost 4 bases, and 10 bases had no gene match. This CDR3 is CASSFEAGEYETQYF. CDR3 nucleotide sequence: TGTGCCAGCAGCTTCGAAGCGGGGGAGTACGAGACCCAGTACTTC.

The chain links TRBV18 to TRBJ1-1; D not certain. Per the germline V gene, CDR1 is KGHSH and CDR2 is LQKENI. The V end lost 11 bases, the J end lost 2 bases, and 15 bases lay between the germline ends. This CDR3 region has 13 residues. The CDR3 DNA sequence: TGTGCCTGTCACCCCAAGAAAAACACTGAAGCTTTCTTT. Its protein is CACHPKKNTEAFF.

This clonotype has a count of ten or more. The V gene is TRBV29-1, the J gene TRBJ2-1; D may be TRBD1 (6 bases). Looked up from germline, CDR1 is SQVTM and CDR2 is ANQGSEA. With 2 bases removed from V and 6 bases from J, the gap between germline ends came to 11 bases. The CDR3 runs to 13 residues. The CDR3 spells CSVERGWINEQFF. The CDR3 nucleotides read TGCAGCGTTGAAAGGGGGTGGATCAATGAGCAGTTCTTC.

V gene TRBV20-1 combines with J gene TRBJ1-2, with unresolved D. From germline, CDR1 is DFQATT and CDR2 SNEGSKA (reference sequence). The CDR3 spans 14 residues. V was pared by 0 bases and J by 6 bases, with 14 bases between. The CDR3 spells CSARDLTAYNGYTF. In DNA, the CDR3 is TGCAGTGCTAGAGATCTTACAGCCTACAATGGCTACACCTTC.

The rearrangement uses TRBV30 and TRBJ1-1; possible D gene TRBD1, 6 bases. Germline CDR1 is GTSNPN and CDR2 is SVGIG (reference sequence). This CDR3 comprises 15 residues. V was pared by 0 bases and J by 4 bases, with 15 bases between. In nucleotides, the CDR3 is TGTGCCTGGAGTGTGGGGGCATGGGGAGGCACTGAAGCTTTCTTT. Its translation: CAWSVGAWGGTEAFF. Together with reference TRBV30 and TRBJ1-1, the CDR3 gives the full variable domain: SQTIHQWPATLVQPVGSPLSLECTVEGTSNPNLYWYRQAAGRGLQLLFYSVGIGQISSEVPQNLSASRPQDRQFILSSKKLLLSDSGFYLCAWSVGAWGGTEAFFGQGTRLTVV.

As to this clonotype: Relative to the germline gene, one junction end is altered; a read error may explain this. The chain uses TRBV5-5 and TRBJ2-5; D perhaps matches TRBD2 (6 bases). Germline-derived CDR1 and CDR2 are SGHKS and YYEKEE (reference sequence). CDR3 length: 13 residues. In DNA, the CDR3 is TGTGCCAGCAGCTCGGACCGATACCGGGACTCCCGCTTC. It codes for CASSSDRYRDSRF.

This clonotype was seen only a few times. The rearrangement joins TRBV20-1 to TRBJ1-6; weak D call: TRBD1 (6 bases). The CDR3 contains 14 residues. V gave up 0 bases and J gave up 10 bases, with 13 bases separating them. Germline CDR1 DFQATT, CDR2 SNEGSKA (reference sequence). The CDR3 nucleotides are TGCAGTGCTAGAGATCTTCAGGGGAGCTCACCCCTCCACTTT. Encoded protein: CSARDLQGSSPLHF.

This clonotype was detected a few times. The chain joins TRBV7-8 to TRBJ2-1; 9 nucleotides agree with TRBD2. With 5 bases clipped from V and 9 bases from J, the junction kept 17 bases outside the gene matches. The CDR3 loop spans 17 amino acids. The V gene's germline CDR1 is SGHVS and CDR2 FQNEAQ. The CDR3 DNA reads as TGTGCCAGCAGCCCGCCGCTGCGGGAGGGCCCCTACGGTGAGCAGTTCTTC. Amino acids: CASSPPLREGPYGEQFF.

This clonotype was seen a handful of times. V and J are TRBV29-1 and TRBJ2-7; D might be TRBD1 (7 bases). V lost 6 bases and J 2 bases, leaving 11 bases between the germline ends. CDR1 and CDR2 (germline): SQVTM, ANQGSEA. The CDR3 length is 12 residues. Written as DNA, the CDR3 is TGCAGCGTCGCGGGACAGACCTACGAGCAGTACTTC. Translation: CSVAGQTYEQYF.

The chain employs TRBV20-1 and TRBJ2-7; D unclear. V was cut by 7 bases and J by 3 bases, with 13 bases left in between. Germline V CDR1 and CDR2: DFQATT, SNEGSKA (reference sequence). This CDR3 is built from 12 residues. The CDR3 protein is CSGAEPDYEQYF. The CDR3 region has the DNA TGCAGTGGTGCCGAACCCGACTACGAGCAGTACTTC.

This clonotype came up many times. CDR3 DNA sequence: TGTGCCAGCAGTTTAAAGGTGGTTGCTTTCTTT. Translated: CASSLKVVAFF. The rearrangement links TRBV28 to TRBJ1-1; D is uncertain. The germline V gene has CDR1 MDHEN and CDR2 SYDVKM. The CDR3 has 11 amino acids. Between the trimmed V and J ends, which lost 2 bases and 11 bases, there was a span of 9 bases.

The chain employs TRBV7-2 and TRBJ1-6; D not resolved. V shed 3 bases and J shed 7 bases, with 10 bases lying between them. The CDR3 is made up of 14 amino acids. The germline V gene encodes CDR1 SGHTA and CDR2 FQGNSA. In DNA form, the CDR3 reads TGTGCCAGCAGCTTCAAGAAGACCAATTCACCCCTCCACTTT. This sequence encodes CASSFKKTNSPLHF. The complete variable domain, with remaining parts taken from reference TRBV7-2 and TRBJ1-6, reads GAGVSQSPSNKVTEKGKDVELRCDPISGHTALYWYRQSLGQGLEFLIYFQGNSAPDKSGLPSDRFSAERTGGSVSTLTIQRTQQEDSAVYLCASSFKKTNSPLHFGNGTRLTVT.

This clonotype has ten or more counts. The J gene is TRBJ2-7, the V gene TRBV30; 10 positions match TRBD1. Germline CDR1 is GTSNPN and CDR2 is SVGIG (reference sequence). The length of the CDR3 is 15 residues. V dropped 0 bases and J dropped 4; count of bases not matched to a gene: 6. The CDR3 sequence is CAWSVPTGGRYEQYF. CDR3 in DNA: TGTGCCTGGAGTGTCCCGACAGGGGGCCGATACGAGCAGTACTTC.

This clonotype showed up just a few times. CDR3 in amino acids: CSVGPRTGGETQYF. CDR3 coding DNA: TGCAGCGTTGGACCTCGGACAGGAGGGGAGACCCAGTACTTC. This chain links TRBV29-1 with TRBJ2-5; maybe TRBD1 (7 bases). This CDR3 is built from 14 residues. Germline V CDR1 and CDR2: SQVTM, ANQGSEA. Trimming pared 4 bases from V and 5 bases from J, leaving 17 bases between.

This clonotype occurred many times. This chain uses TRBV7-9 with TRBJ2-5; D unclear. The V end was cut by 5 bases, the J end by 3 bases, with 13 bases between. The CDR3 is 14 residues long. Germline assignment: CDR1 SEHNR and CDR2 FQNEAQ (reference sequence). CDR3 loop: CASSPGQAKETQYF. In DNA form, the CDR3 reads TGTGCCAGCAGCCCCGGGCAGGCGAAAGAGACCCAGTACTTC.

This clonotype appeared many times. The J gene is TRBJ2-2, the V gene TRBV12-3 or TRBV12-4, with 10 bases lining up with TRBD1. J was trimmed by 3 bases and V by 6 bases; bases with no gene match: 7. This CDR3 is 16 amino acids long. In DNA form, the CDR3 reads TGTGCCAGCAGACCCAGACAGGGGGCCGACACCGGGGAGCTGTTTTTT. Protein product: CASRPRQGADTGELFF.

This chain links TRBV7-2 with TRBJ2-7; TRBD2 might be the D (5 bases). This CDR3 has 14 residues. Germline CDR1 reads SGHTA; CDR2 reads FQGNSA. Between the trimmed V and J ends, which lost 2 bases and 4 bases, there was a span of 12 bases. The CDR3 coding sequence is TGTGCCAGCAGCTTAATCTCTAGCAGTTACGAGCAGTACTTC. Its protein product is CASSLISSSYEQYF.

This clonotype was seen many times. V and J are TRBV20-1 and TRBJ2-1; D is unresolved. Germline assignment: CDR1 DFQATT and CDR2 SNEGSKA (reference sequence). Trimming left V 4 bases short and J 5 bases short, with 9 bases between. The CDR3 extends over 12 amino acids. This CDR3 is CSAILLHNEQFF. The CDR3 nucleotides read TGCAGTGCTATCTTGCTCCACAATGAGCAGTTCTTC.

The J gene is TRBJ2-1, the V gene TRBV2; 8 nucleotides line up with TRBD1. The V and J ends lost 7 bases and 5 bases, in that order; junction bases with no gene match: 4. The CDR3 sequence is 13 residues long. Germline V CDR1 and CDR2: SNHLY, FYNNEI. The CDR3 protein is CASTLDRDNEQFF. DNA of the CDR3: TGTGCCAGCACCCTGGACAGGGACAATGAGCAGTTCTTC.

This clonotype appeared many times. The chain combines TRBV6-2 or TRBV6-3 with TRBJ1-5; 7 bases match TRBD1. V lost 0 bases to trimming and J lost 4 bases; unmatched junction nucleotides: 15. Germline CDR1 reads MNHEY; CDR2 reads SVGEGT. The CDR3 totals 19 residues. CDR3 amino acids: CASSYSRGRDHGSNQPQHF. CDR3 DNA: TGTGCCAGCAGTTACTCGAGGGGGCGAGATCACGGTAGTAATCAGCCCCAGCATTTT.

J is TRBJ2-1 and V is TRBV5-5, with TRBD1 matching 7 bases. Unmatched junction bases numbered 7, after V lost 6 bases and J lost 4 bases. The CDR3 totals 14 residues. Germline CDR1 and CDR2: SGHKS and YYEKEE (reference sequence). CDR3 in DNA: TGTGCCAGCACCCCTCGACAGGGATACAATGAGCAGTTCTTC. Translated, it gives CASTPRQGYNEQFF.

This clonotype has just a few counts. J is TRBJ1-1 and V is TRBV28, with 10 bases lining up with TRBD1. The CDR3 is 16 amino acids. Germline assignment: CDR1 MDHEN and CDR2 SYDVKM. J lost 1 base, V lost 3 bases, and 5 bases had no gene match. The CDR3 reads CASSLRRQGANTEAFF. CDR3 in DNA: TGTGCCAGCAGTTTGCGTCGACAGGGGGCGAACACTGAAGCTTTCTTT.

This clonotype has more than one count but fewer than ten. The chain couples TRBV11-2 to TRBJ2-7; the D gene is possibly TRBD1 (5 bases). The CDR3 length is 11 residues. Germline lookup yields CDR1 SGHAT and CDR2 FQNNGV. V lost 5 bases to trimming and J lost 8 bases, with 10 bases between them. CDR3 DNA: TGTGCCAGCAGCCAGGGAATCCAGCAGTACTTC. This gives the protein CASSQGIQQYF.

V gene TRBV7-6 combines with J gene TRBJ1-3; D possibly corresponds to TRBD1 (5 bases). The V end was cut by 3 bases, the J end by 1 base, with 16 bases between. The germline gives CDR1 SGHVS, CDR2 FNYEAQ. CDR3 length: 17 amino acids. CDR3 DNA sequence: TGTGCCAGCAGCTTCTCACAGGTCTCCTATTCTGGAAACACCATATATTTT. This translates into CASSFSQVSYSGNTIYF.

This clonotype showed up just a few times. The V and J genes are TRBV30 and TRBJ2-5; D is unclear. The V gene lost 1 base and the J gene lost 4 bases, with 10 bases spanning the gap. There are 13 residues in the CDR3. Germline V lookup: CDR1 GTSNPN, CDR2 SVGIG (reference sequence). The CDR3 bases are TGTGCCTGGAGTGGATCCTCCCCAGAGACCCAGTACTTC. Residues: CAWSGSSPETQYF.

This clonotype was seen at least ten times. The genes are TRBV7-2 and TRBJ2-5; weak D call: TRBD1 (6 bases). The CDR3 length is 14 residues. V was clipped by 1 base and J by 6 bases, with 12 bases between them. The germline V gene has CDR1 SGHTA and CDR2 FQGNSA. The CDR3 nucleotides are TGTGCCAGCAGCTTAGTTGGGCAGGGGCAGACCCAGTACTTC. Amino acid sequence: CASSLVGQGQTQYF.

The chain joins TRBV28 to TRBJ2-1; D unclear. V gave up 8 bases and J gave up 11 bases, with 16 bases separating them. CDR3 length: 12 residues. Germline CDR1 and CDR2: MDHEN and SYDVKM. The CDR3 DNA reads TGTGCCAGCTCTACCCTTATTGGTCAGCAGTTCTTC. It yields the protein CASSTLIGQQFF.

The chain couples TRBV5-1 to TRBJ2-2; 10 nucleotides align to TRBD2. In germline, CDR1 is SGHRS, CDR2 YFSETQ. The CDR3 runs to 16 residues. The V segment lost 2 bases and the J segment 1 base; nucleotides outside the gene matches: 2. CDR3 DNA sequence: TGCGCCAGCAGCTTAAGGACTAGCGGGAACACCGGGGAGCTGTTTTTT. Translation gives CASSLRTSGNTGELFF.